What follows are 26 T cell receptor beta chains derived from one specimen sequenced in a study of lymphopenia after photon versus proton radiotherapy. Assay: immunoSEQ multiplex PCR; the TCRdb copy retains only in-frame clones and omits some. The sample carries 150,000 to 200,000 clones, less than 90% recorded once. The sequenced sample was peripheral blood, obtained from a patient treated with photon-based radiotherapy. These receptors were taken from a man aged 50 or older with gastric cancer.

The rearrangement uses TRBV18 and TRBJ2-7; 8 bases agree with TRBD2. Germline values: CDR1 KGHSH, CDR2 LQKENI. This CDR3 spans 14 amino acids. Unmatched junction bases numbered 7, after V lost 5 bases and J lost 4 bases. The CDR3 protein is CASSTGLDRYEQYF. As DNA, the CDR3 is TGTGCCAGCTCAACGGGACTAGACCGTTACGAGCAGTACTTC.

The chain employs TRBV19 and TRBJ1-2; a possible D gene is TRBD1 (5 bases). Germline lookup yields CDR1 LNHDA and CDR2 SQIVND (reference sequence). CDR3 length: 15 amino acids. Trimming removed 4 bases at V and 2 bases at J, with 14 bases between. As DNA, the CDR3 is TGTGCCAGTAGTAAGTTGGGACTGTCGAACTATGGCTACACCTTC. As protein: CASSKLGLSNYGYTF.

This sequence joins TRBV19 and TRBJ1-5; a possible D gene is TRBD1 (5 bases). The CDR3 extends over 14 amino acids. CDR1 LNHDA and CDR2 SQIVND come from the germline V gene (reference sequence). Trimming cost V 5 bases and J 7 bases, with 15 bases left between them. The CDR3 coding sequence is TGTGCCAGTAGTTGGGGGGGGAAAGGGCAGCCCCAGCATTTT. This translates into CASSWGGKGQPQHF.

The V call is TRBV15, the J call TRBJ2-2, with a weak D call TRBD1 (6 bases). Germline V gene lookup returns CDR1 LNHNV and CDR2 YYDKDF (reference sequence). Trimming pared 0 bases from V and 0 bases from J, leaving 11 bases between. The CDR3 length is 17 residues. This CDR3 reads CATSRDRQASNTGELFF. In DNA, the CDR3 is TGTGCCACCAGCAGAGATCGACAGGCTTCGAACACCGGGGAGCTGTTTTTT.

The chain joins TRBV7-2 to TRBJ2-1; 11 positions match TRBD2. In germline, CDR1 is SGHTA, CDR2 FQGNSA. The CDR3 is 15 amino acids. Trimming at V came to 5 bases and at J to 7 bases, leaving 7 bases not matched to a gene. CDR3 sequence reads: CASSPPASGRNEQFF. CDR3 DNA sequence: TGTGCCAGCAGCCCCCCGGCTAGCGGGAGGAATGAGCAGTTCTTC.

This clone occurred a few times. For the CDR3, the DNA is TGTGCCATCCTGGGGTCTGTGGGAGGGGCGAACACCGGGGAGCTGTTTTTT. Its protein product is CAILGSVGGANTGELFF. This chain links TRBV10-3 with TRBJ2-2; 7 positions match TRBD2. This CDR3 spans 17 amino acids. Trimming cost V 8 bases and J 0 bases; bases outside gene matches: 12. Germline values: CDR1 ENHRY, CDR2 SYGVKD.

V usage is TRBV7-9 and J usage is TRBJ2-3; D not resolved. In germline, CDR1 is SEHNR, CDR2 FQNEAQ (reference sequence). CDR3 size: 12 residues. Trimming removed 5 bases from V and 0 bases from J, with 3 bases in between. For the CDR3, the DNA is TGTGCCAGCAGCGGCAGCACAGATACGCAGTATTTT. Translating gives CASSGSTDTQYF.

V and J are TRBV6-6 and TRBJ1-4; TRBD1 agrees at 7 bases. There are 14 residues in the CDR3. V trimming: 5 bases; J trimming: 8 bases; junction bases outside the gene matches: 8. CDR1 and CDR2 (germline): MNHNY, SVGAGI (reference sequence). CDR3 sequence: CASSRQGFGEKLFF. The CDR3 nucleotides read TGTGCCAGCAGTCGACAGGGTTTCGGGGAAAAACTGTTTTTT.

The rearrangement uses TRBV6-6 and TRBJ1-4; D remains unclear. Between the trimmed V and J ends, which lost 7 bases and 8 bases, there was a span of 17 bases. This CDR3 comprises 14 residues. Germline CDR1 is MNHNY and CDR2 is SVGAGI (reference sequence). DNA for the CDR3: TGTGCCAGCATTCACAGTGGCCAGATAGAAAAACTGTTTTTT. It encodes CASIHSGQIEKLFF.

The chain joins TRBV5-8 to TRBJ2-1; 15 bases are shared with TRBD2. CDR3 length equals 18 residues. Germline V gene lookup returns CDR1 SGHTS and CDR2 YDEGEE. The junction had 8 bases not matched to a gene; V was cut back by 4 bases and J by 3 bases. The CDR3 sequence: CASSPTGTSGRYYNEQFF. The CDR3, as DNA: TGTGCCAGCAGCCCCACCGGGACTAGCGGGAGGTACTACAATGAGCAGTTCTTC.

The rearrangement joins TRBV28 to TRBJ1-2; D perhaps matches TRBD1 (5 bases). The V gene's germline CDR1 is MDHEN and CDR2 SYDVKM. V dropped 3 bases and J dropped 2 bases, with 13 bases sitting between them. The CDR3 spans 15 residues. The CDR3 nucleotides read TGTGCCAGCAGTTTCCCGGGACGGGGAAACTATGGCTACACCTTC. This gives the protein CASSFPGRGNYGYTF.

The V call is TRBV10-1, the J call TRBJ2-7; 7 bases fit TRBD2. V lost 0 bases and J lost 2; bases outside the gene matches: 7. Per germline, CDR1 WNHNN and CDR2 SYGVQD (reference sequence). This CDR3 region has 16 residues. CDR3 sequence reads: CASSESGGDFPYEQYF. CDR3 nucleotide sequence: TGCGCCAGCAGTGAGTCGGGAGGGGATTTTCCCTACGAGCAGTACTTC.

The chain links TRBV4-3 to TRBJ2-7; 7 bases map to TRBD2. The CDR3 has 15 amino acids. Germline V gene lookup returns CDR1 LGHNA and CDR2 YSLEER. The V segment lost 2 bases and the J segment 6 bases; nucleotides outside the gene matches: 10. The CDR3 DNA reads as TGCGCCAGCAGCCAATCACGGGAGGCCCGGCGCGAGCAGTACTTC. This gives the protein CASSQSREARREQYF.

The V call is TRBV27, the J call TRBJ2-7, with no clear D. V lost 2 bases, J lost 0 bases, and 5 bases lay in between. The CDR3 is 13 residues long. CDR1 MNHEY and CDR2 SMNVEV come from the germline V gene (reference sequence). As DNA, the CDR3 is TGTGCCAGCAGTTTACATAGCTCCTACGAGCAGTACTTC. This gives the protein CASSLHSSYEQYF.

CDR3 protein: CASAKETGKNYGYTF. The DNA for the CDR3 is TGTGCCAGCGCCAAGGAGACAGGGAAAAACTATGGCTACACCTTC. The chain links TRBV19 to TRBJ1-2, with 7 bases that match TRBD1. The CDR3 runs 15 residues. Germline assignment: CDR1 LNHDA and CDR2 SQIVND (reference sequence). The junction had 12 bases not matched to a gene; V was cut back by 9 bases and J by 2 bases.

This clone was observed a handful of times. The V call is TRBV27, the J call TRBJ2-7; no definite D call. The germline V and J ends were trimmed by 2 bases and 3 bases, with 17 bases remaining between them. From germline, CDR1 is MNHEY and CDR2 SMNVEV (reference sequence). The CDR3 extends over 16 amino acids. CDR3 amino acids: CASSLRFSERNYEQYF. The CDR3 DNA sequence: TGTGCCAGCAGTTTACGTTTTTCGGAACGGAACTACGAGCAGTACTTC.

The rearrangement joins TRBV5-6 to TRBJ2-5, with D tentatively TRBD2 (5 bases). Trimming took off 1 base at V and 3 bases at J, with 7 bases between the two ends. The germline V gene has CDR1 SGHDT and CDR2 YYEEEE. The CDR3 spans 13 residues. CDR3 loop: CASSLPGEETQYF. The CDR3 nucleotides are TGTGCCAGCAGCTTGCCCGGGGAAGAGACCCAGTACTTC.

This clone was seen only once. This sequence joins TRBV9 and TRBJ2-5; D is ambiguous. The CDR3 sequence is 11 residues long. CDR1 is SGDLS, CDR2 YYNGEE, per germline. V was cut by 0 bases and J by 3 bases, with 0 bases left in between. This CDR3 is CASSVEETQYF. CDR3 coding DNA: TGTGCCAGCAGCGTAGAAGAGACCCAGTACTTC.

The rearrangement uses TRBV25-1 and TRBJ2-4; 7 bases align to TRBD1. The CDR3 runs 13 residues. CDR1 is MGHDK, CDR2 SYGVNS, per germline. Trimming cost V 4 bases and J 6 bases; bases outside gene matches: 3. CDR3 protein: CASSVRDRNIQYF. The CDR3, as DNA: TGTGCCAGCAGTGTTCGGGACAGAAACATTCAGTACTTC.

The chain has TRBV9 and TRBJ2-1, with D perhaps being TRBD1 or TRBD2 (6 bases each). V lost 0 bases and J 4 bases, leaving 14 bases between the germline ends. This CDR3 has 16 residues. In germline, CDR1 is SGDLS, CDR2 YYNGEE. The CDR3 spells CASSVGGAVLYNEQFF. In DNA, the CDR3 is TGTGCCAGCAGCGTAGGGGGGGCCGTACTTTACAATGAGCAGTTCTTC.

The CDR3 nucleotides read TGTGCCAGCAGCGTACGGGCGAACACTGAAGCTTTCTTT. Protein sequence: CASSVRANTEAFF. The chain is built from TRBV9 and TRBJ1-1; D unresolved. Trimming shortened V by 1 base and J by 1 base, and 5 bases separated the two germline ends. The CDR3 covers 13 residues. Germline V gene data show CDR1 as SGDLS and CDR2 as YYNGEE.

The chain joins TRBV5-5 to TRBJ2-2; 12 bases are a match to TRBD2. Germline V lookup: CDR1 SGHKS, CDR2 YYEKEE (reference sequence). The ends lost 1 base at V and 4 bases at J; junction bases unmatched: 8. The CDR3 sequence is 18 residues long. CDR3: CASSLTRTSGIFTGELFF. DNA for the CDR3: TGTGCCAGCAGCTTGACGCGGACTAGCGGGATTTTCACCGGGGAGCTGTTTTTT.

The CDR3 bases are TGTGCCAGCAAGAGCCTAGGGGCTGGGGCCAACGTCCTGACTTTC. It encodes CASKSLGAGANVLTF. The gene calls are TRBV27 and TRBJ2-6; TRBD1 is a possible D gene (5 bases). Germline V gene lookup returns CDR1 MNHEY and CDR2 SMNVEV (reference sequence). Trimming shortened V by 7 bases and J by 2 bases, and 12 bases separated the two germline ends. CDR3 length: 15 amino acids.

This clone turned up a few times. The rearrangement uses TRBV28 and TRBJ1-3, with D perhaps TRBD1 (6 bases). The V gene lost 5 bases and the J gene lost 0 bases, with 17 bases spanning the gap. Germline-derived CDR1 and CDR2 are MDHEN and SYDVKM. The CDR3 has 17 amino acids. CDR3 sequence reads: CASSLALQGSSGNTIYF. CDR3 nucleotides: TGTGCCAGCAGTCTCGCTCTACAGGGTTCCTCTGGAAACACCATATATTTT. The whole variable domain, filled in from reference TRBV28 and TRBJ1-3, reads DVKVTQSSRYLVKRTGEKVFLECVQDMDHENMFWYRQDPGLGLRLIYFSYDVKMKEKGDIPEGYSVSREKKERFSLILESASTNQTSMYLCASSLALQGSSGNTIYFGEGSWLTVV.

The chain couples TRBV5-1 to TRBJ1-5, with D unclear. V was shortened by 2 bases and J by 2 bases, with 8 bases between the two germline ends. The germline gives CDR1 SGHRS, CDR2 YFSETQ. This CDR3 comprises 14 residues. Here the CDR3 reads CASSFEGGNQPQHF. In DNA form, the CDR3 reads TGCGCCAGCAGCTTTGAGGGTGGCAATCAGCCCCAGCATTTT.

The chain has TRBV6-4 and TRBJ2-2, with no clear D. The germline V gene has CDR1 MRHNA and CDR2 SNTAGT. Trimming took off 0 bases at V and 3 bases at J, with 5 bases between the two ends. The CDR3 sequence is 14 residues long. The CDR3 protein is CASSDSSDTGELFF. The CDR3 DNA reads TGTGCCAGCAGTGACTCATCCGACACCGGGGAGCTGTTTTTT.